The clone carrying this TCR beta chain was seen ten or more times. Its antigen is undetermined. Participants, patients aged 18 to 65, had newly diagnosed hyperthyroidism with a duration under 2 months. Used for diagnoses were clinical symptoms, serum thyroxine and TRAb, thyroid ultrasound and orbital computed tomography. The sample is drawn from a study of T cells in Graves' hyperthyroidism and ophthalmopathy. Study outcomes and limitations: Ophthalmopathy, which appeared later, was predicted by the model a median 6.5 months before onset. A model using 13 V-J features told ophthalmopathy apart from stable hyperthyroidism.

TCR beta CDR3 regions were amplified from RNA transcripts. The TCR CDR3 first-round RT-PCR relied on the HTBI primer set. From the multiplex PCR reads, TCRdb called clonotypes with MiXCR, one entry per CDR3 protein. In the table there are roughly 160,000 distinct CDR3 sequences, just under 9.5% of which are singletons. Between the trimmed V and J ends, which lost 5 bases and 4 bases, there was a span of 14 bases. The CDR3 is 14 residues long. Looked up from germline, CDR1 is MGHRA and CDR2 is YSYEKL. This clonotype was sampled from a woman between 18 and 29 years old with Graves' hyperthyroidism that later progressed to Graves' ophthalmopathy. This chain links TRBV4-1 with TRBJ2-5, with D possibly being TRBD1 (5 bases). The sample consisted of blood. The CDR3 spells CASSYTRVRETQYF. CDR3 in DNA: TGCGCCAGCAGCTACACCAGGGTTAGAGAGACCCAGTACTTC.